This T cell receptor beta chain was recovered during a study of T cell responses to AZD1222 COVID-19 vaccine. Study-wide context: Pooling was applied to second doses at about 4 or about 12 weeks. Regarding the study as a whole: Repertoire samples came only from after the peak T cell response. Baseline seropositivity occurred in only six AZD1222 recipients.

The CDR3 has 14 amino acids. V lost 2 bases and J lost 6, with 12 bases in between. Germline V gives CDR1 SGHDT, CDR2 YYEEEE. As concerns this clone: Its antigen is unidentified.

The method was immunoSEQ multiplex PCR; TCRdb's version includes in-frame clones alone and lacks a portion of them. Of 140,000 to 150,000 clones listed, 75% to 95% are singletons. The source material was peripheral blood, sampled on day 0 of AZD1222 vaccination. This receptor was taken from an adult in good health. The V gene is TRBV5-6, the J gene TRBJ2-1, with D possibly being TRBD2 (6 bases). The CDR3 sequence is CASSFGAGGNEQFF. Written as DNA, the CDR3 is TGTGCCAGCAGCTTTGGGGCCGGGGGCAATGAGCAGTTCTTC.